The 32 T cell receptor beta chains listed next were all sequenced from one sample in a study of T cell repertoires in cytomegalovirus infection. A single record per CDR3 protein comes from TCRdb applying MiXCR to the reads. The data hold around 750,000 distinct CDR3 sequences, with about 30% observed a single time. For these receptors, no antigen is known. Sequencing was performed on cultured CD8+ T cells from PBMCs, taken from culture after CMV antigen stimulation. Receptor source: a human donor in good health (CMV status not recorded). Some clones in this sample may be carry-over from other donors' samples.

V is TRBV19 and J is TRBJ2-1; D call uncertain. The germline gives CDR1 LNHDA, CDR2 SQIVND (reference sequence). There are 11 residues in the CDR3. The ends were cut back, 8 bases at V and 10 bases at J, with 12 bases in the middle. This CDR3 reads CASWLGKEQFF. CDR3 bases: TGTGCCAGTTGGCTAGGCAAGGAGCAGTTCTTC. The entire variable domain, with the rest obtained from reference TRBV19 and TRBJ2-1, is as follows: DGGITQSPKYLFRKEGQNVTLSCEQNLNHDAMYWYRQDPGQGLRLIYYSQIVNDFQKGDIAEGYSVSREKKESFPLTVTSAQKNPTAFYLCASWLGKEQFFGPGTRLTVL.

The CDR3, as DNA: TGTGCCAGCAGTTTAGGTATGAATTCACCCCTCCACTTT. This gives the protein CASSLGMNSPLHF. The chain employs TRBV27 and TRBJ1-6; D gene unclear. Germline lookup yields CDR1 MNHEY and CDR2 SMNVEV (reference sequence). V dropped 2 bases and J dropped 7 bases, with 6 bases sitting between them. CDR3 size: 13 residues.

The V call is TRBV6-1, the J call TRBJ1-2; TRBD1 is a possible D gene (5 bases). Germline loops: CDR1 MNHNS, CDR2 SASEGT. Trimming stripped 6 bases from V and 2 bases from J, with 16 bases between. The CDR3 has 15 residues. This CDR3 reads CASSPGGTGNYGYTF. CDR3 DNA sequence: TGTGCCAGCAGCCCCGGAGGTACAGGCAACTATGGCTACACCTTC.

This clonotype turned up a few times. This rearrangement joins TRBV19 to TRBJ2-1; 8 bases agree with TRBD2. Germline CDR1 LNHDA, CDR2 SQIVND (reference sequence). Unmatched junction bases numbered 5, after V lost 1 base and J lost 6 bases. The CDR3 loop spans 15 amino acids. CDR3 sequence reads: CASSIAGGHFNEQFF. The CDR3 coding sequence is TGTGCCAGTAGTATAGCGGGGGGGCATTTCAATGAGCAGTTCTTC.

This clonotype was counted many times. The V and J genes are TRBV7-6 and TRBJ2-1; 11 nucleotides align to TRBD2. The junction had 5 bases not matched to a gene; V was cut back by 8 bases and J by 5 bases. Germline V gene sequence: CDR1 SGHVS, CDR2 FNYEAQ. The CDR3 sequence is 14 residues long. CDR3 amino acids: CASCRLAGNNEQFF. The CDR3 region has the DNA TGTGCCAGCTGCCGACTAGCGGGGAACAATGAGCAGTTCTTC.

The chain joins TRBV5-6 to TRBJ2-4; D may match TRBD1 or TRBD2 (5 bases each). V lost 5 bases, J lost 2 bases, and 17 bases lay in between. CDR1 and CDR2 from the germline V gene are SGHDT and YYEEEE. The CDR3 runs 16 residues. The CDR3 region is CASRMGPPHTKNIQYF. The CDR3 region has the DNA TGTGCCAGCAGGATGGGACCCCCACATACCAAAAACATTCAGTACTTC.

This clonotype has a handful of counts. The chain has TRBV5-1 and TRBJ1-6, with a possible D match to TRBD1 (5 bases). V lost 3 bases, J lost 5 bases, and 21 bases lay in between. The length of the CDR3 is 18 residues. Germline loops: CDR1 SGHRS, CDR2 YFSETQ. CDR3 nucleotides: TGCGCCAGCAGCTCGACATTCCGGGCCCGGGGGAATAATTCACCCCTCCACTTT. Translating gives CASSSTFRARGNNSPLHF.

The chain combines TRBV5-8 with TRBJ2-1; D not resolved. The V end was cut by 1 base, the J end by 3 bases, with 8 bases between. Germline V lookup: CDR1 SGHTS, CDR2 YDEGEE. This CDR3 is 14 amino acids long. The CDR3, as DNA: TGTGCCAGCAGCTTGCCTCTTGGCTACAATGAGCAGTTCTTC. Its translation: CASSLPLGYNEQFF.

The chain is built from TRBV12-3 or TRBV12-4 and TRBJ1-2, with no clear D. The CDR3 consists of 17 residues. Trimming took 6 bases from V and 0 from J, leaving 20 bases between them. The CDR3 region has the DNA TGTGCCAGCAGAGCAATTAGTGCTCAGACGACTAACTATGGCTACACCTTC. This gives the protein CASRAISAQTTNYGYTF.

This chain connects TRBV11-3 to TRBJ2-3; 8 bases fit TRBD2. This CDR3 is built from 14 residues. From germline, CDR1 is SGHNT and CDR2 YENEEA. The trim removed 5 bases at V and 7 bases at J, leaving 8 bases unmatched. DNA of the CDR3: TGTGCCAGCAGCGACACCGGACTAGCAAATACGCAGTATTTT. Translated, it gives CASSDTGLANTQYF.

This rearrangement joins TRBV5-1 to TRBJ2-1, with D possibly matching TRBD2 (5 bases). Germline values: CDR1 SGHRS, CDR2 YFSETQ. The CDR3 sequence is 13 residues long. V was clipped by 5 bases and J by 6 bases, with 12 bases between them. The CDR3 DNA sequence: TGCGCCAGCAGGAAGGCGGGCAGCAATGAGCAGTTCTTC. Its protein is CASRKAGSNEQFF.

This clonotype has ten or more counts. V usage is TRBV20-1 and J usage is TRBJ2-5; D is perhaps TRBD1 or TRBD2 (6 bases each). V gave up 5 bases and J gave up 0 bases, with 22 bases separating them. The CDR3 sequence is 17 residues long. CDR1 and CDR2 from the germline V gene are DFQATT and SNEGSKA (reference sequence). The CDR3 protein is CSAGGGRDTSYQETQYF. The CDR3 DNA reads TGCAGTGCTGGAGGGGGGCGGGACACCTCGTACCAAGAGACCCAGTACTTC.

The rearrangement joins TRBV6-2 or TRBV6-3 to TRBJ2-5; D is possibly TRBD2 (6 bases). The CDR3 totals 14 residues. Germline CDR1 and CDR2: MNHEY and SVGEGT. V lost 3 bases to trimming and J lost 5 bases, with 13 bases between them. CDR3 sequence: CASSYKRAGETQYF. CDR3 DNA: TGTGCCAGCAGTTATAAGCGGGCTGGTGAGACCCAGTACTTC.

There are many counts of this clonotype. This sequence joins TRBV7-9 and TRBJ2-3; D is ambiguous. The germline V gene encodes CDR1 SEHNR and CDR2 FQNEAQ (reference sequence). CDR3 size: 15 residues. V was shortened by 3 bases and J by 0 bases, with 10 bases between the two germline ends. CDR3 amino acids: CASSFTRTSTDTQYF. Written as DNA, the CDR3 is TGTGCCAGCAGCTTTACGAGAACTAGCACAGATACGCAGTATTTT.

This clonotype has a handful of counts. This sequence joins TRBV5-5 and TRBJ2-7; D is possibly TRBD1 or TRBD2 (5 bases each). Trimming left V 4 bases short and J 5 bases short, with 19 bases between. The CDR3 is 15 residues long. Germline values: CDR1 SGHKS, CDR2 YYEKEE (reference sequence). CDR3 sequence: CASSHTTAAWDEQYV. The CDR3 DNA reads TGTGCCAGCAGCCACACGACAGCGGCCTGGGACGAGCAGTACGTC.

This clonotype was seen only a few times. The chain employs TRBV12-3 or TRBV12-4 and TRBJ2-5; 12 bases are shared with TRBD2. V shed 5 bases, J shed 2 bases, and the junction held 6 bases outside the gene matches. The CDR3 runs 16 residues. CDR3 coding DNA: TGTGCCAGCAGTCCGGGACTAGCGGGTCAGCAAGAGACCCAGTACTTC. It specifies CASSPGLAGQQETQYF.

This clonotype was recorded a few times. The genes are TRBV6-5 and TRBJ1-2, with D unclear. The CDR3 sequence is 14 residues long. The ends were cut back, 0 bases at V and 2 bases at J, with 7 bases in the middle. The V gene's germline CDR1 is MNHEY and CDR2 SVGAGI. The CDR3 coding sequence is TGTGCCAGCAGTTACTCGACGAAGAACTATGGCTACACCTTC. Its translation: CASSYSTKNYGYTF.

The chain is built from TRBV11-2 and TRBJ1-1; D is possibly TRBD1 (5 bases). Germline CDR1 SGHAT, CDR2 FQNNGV. V was pared by 5 bases and J by 1 base, with 14 bases between. CDR3 length equals 15 residues. CDR3 nucleotide sequence: TGTGCCAGCAGCCCACACGAGGGGACGAACACTGAAGCTTTCTTT. Translation gives CASSPHEGTNTEAFF.

In the case of this clonotype: A much bigger clone sits one base away, suggesting this may be a read error. J is TRBJ2-3 and V is TRBV7-2; TRBD2 matches 7 bases. The length of the CDR3 is 15 residues. Germline-derived CDR1 and CDR2 are SGHTA and FQGNSA. V lost 4 bases and J lost 2; bases outside the gene matches: 6. CDR3 nucleotide sequence: TGTGCCAGCAGCTCCTGGGGGGGGACCACAGATACGCAGTATTTT. Translated: CASSSWGGTTDTQYF.

The rearrangement links TRBV5-6 to TRBJ1-2; 7 bases fit TRBD1. The CDR3 covers 14 residues. CDR1 is SGHDT and CDR2 is YYEEEE in the germline V gene. V shed 2 bases and J 6 bases; nucleotides not matched to a gene: 7. CDR3 in DNA: TGTGCCAGCAGCTTCAGGGGGGGGTCGGATGGCTACACCTTC. Amino acids: CASSFRGGSDGYTF.

The table lists this clonotype with a few counts. The CDR3 nucleotides are TGTGCCAGCAGTTTATCGATACCCGGACAGGGATTTACGGATACGCAGTATTTT. Amino acids: CASSLSIPGQGFTDTQYF. V gene TRBV27 combines with J gene TRBJ2-3; 8 bases agree with TRBD1. After removal of 0 bases from V and 6 bases from J, the junction contained 14 bases not matched to a gene. The CDR3 is 18 amino acids. CDR1 and CDR2 (germline): MNHEY, SMNVEV (reference sequence).

This chain connects TRBV24-1 to TRBJ2-2; TRBD1 might be the D (5 bases). V lost 4 bases and J lost 3, with 11 bases in between. CDR3 length: 15 residues. In germline, CDR1 is KGHDR, CDR2 SFDVKD. The DNA for the CDR3 is TGTGCCACCAGTGACATGGACAACTACACCGGGGAGCTGTTTTTT. This encodes CATSDMDNYTGELFF.

Only a few counts were recorded for this clonotype. The chain uses TRBV6-2 or TRBV6-3 and TRBJ2-1; tentatively, D is TRBD1 (6 bases). Per the germline V gene, CDR1 is MNHEY and CDR2 is SVGEGT. V gave up 2 bases and J gave up 5 bases, with 16 bases separating them. This CDR3 spans 16 amino acids. CDR3 nucleotides: TGTGCCAGCAGTTACGGAATTGTACGACAGGACAATGAGCAGTTCTTC. Translation: CASSYGIVRQDNEQFF.

On this clonotype itself: Germline and junction disagree at one end, which may indicate a read error. The chain couples TRBV2 to TRBJ2-3; D unclear. Per the germline V gene, CDR1 is SNHLY and CDR2 is FYNNEI. This CDR3 has 13 amino acids. CDR3 bases: TGTGCCAGCAGTGAGGAACTAACAGATACGCGGTATTTT. Amino acids: CASSEELTDTRYF.

In DNA form, the CDR3 reads TGTGCCAGCAGTCCCCGGGATTGGGGCAATCAGCCCCAGCATTTT. Translating gives CASSPRDWGNQPQHF. The chain carries TRBV27 and TRBJ1-5; D gene uncertain. The CDR3 sequence is 15 residues long. Trimming shortened V by 5 bases and J by 2 bases, and 13 bases separated the two germline ends. Germline lookup yields CDR1 MNHEY and CDR2 SMNVEV (reference sequence).

This clonotype was seen only a few times. Here the CDR3 DNA reads TGTGCCAGCAGTTTAGTTACTAGCGGGGGGGCGGATACGCAGTATTTT. Translated, it gives CASSLVTSGGADTQYF. This chain links TRBV28 with TRBJ2-3; 13 bases are a match to TRBD2. This CDR3 region has 16 residues. J lost 6 bases, V lost 2 bases, and 5 bases had no gene match. Germline V gene sequence: CDR1 MDHEN, CDR2 SYDVKM.

This rearrangement joins TRBV5-1 to TRBJ1-1; TRBD1 might be the D (5 bases). This CDR3 is built from 17 residues. Germline values: CDR1 SGHRS, CDR2 YFSETQ. Trimming removed 2 bases at V and 0 bases at J, with 17 bases between. As DNA, the CDR3 is TGCGCCAGCAGCTTTTTCCCACGAAGAGGGGTGAACACTGAAGCTTTCTTT. This encodes CASSFFPRRGVNTEAFF.

This chain connects TRBV10-3 to TRBJ1-1; tentative D call: TRBD1 (5 bases). V lost 1 base to trimming and J lost 4 bases, with 10 bases between them. This CDR3 is 14 amino acids long. Germline-derived CDR1 and CDR2 are ENHRY and SYGVKD. In nucleotides, the CDR3 is TGTGCCATCAGTGAGTTAAGGGGAGGCACTGAAGCTTTCTTT. Amino acid sequence: CAISELRGGTEAFF.

The V call is TRBV20-1, the J call TRBJ1-1; D is unresolved. The V end was cut by 3 bases, the J end by 1 base, with 15 bases between. The CDR3 length is 15 residues. Germline V gene lookup returns CDR1 DFQATT and CDR2 SNEGSKA (reference sequence). The CDR3 reads CSASYPVGRNTEAFF. The CDR3 region has the DNA TGCAGTGCTAGTTATCCGGTCGGCCGGAACACTGAAGCTTTCTTT.

The V call is TRBV27, the J call TRBJ2-2; TRBD2 aligns across 8 bases. Trimming took 3 bases from V and 0 from J; bases not matched to a gene: 6. This CDR3 is 17 amino acids long. Germline CDR1 MNHEY, CDR2 SMNVEV (reference sequence). CDR3 DNA sequence: TGTGCCAGCAGTTTTTTAGCGGGGAACGCGAACACCGGGGAGCTGTTTTTT. Translated, it gives CASSFLAGNANTGELFF.

This clonotype was detected only a few times. The chain combines TRBV6-1 with TRBJ1-5, with D unclear. The CDR3 is 16 amino acids. V lost 0 bases to trimming and J lost 0 bases, with 9 bases between them. Per germline, CDR1 MNHNS and CDR2 SASEGT. The CDR3 loop is CASSEAKSYSNQPQHF. In DNA, the CDR3 is TGTGCCAGCAGTGAAGCGAAGAGCTATAGCAATCAGCCCCAGCATTTT.

The chain recombines TRBV7-6 with TRBJ1-1; D unresolved. In germline, CDR1 is SGHVS, CDR2 FNYEAQ. The V end was cut by 7 bases, the J end by 0 bases, with 12 bases between. The CDR3 consists of 14 residues. CDR3 region: CASTEKDVNTEAFF. In DNA, the CDR3 is TGTGCCAGCACCGAAAAGGATGTGAACACTGAAGCTTTCTTT.